The 9 T cell receptor beta chains below were found in one sample sequenced in a study of T cells after yellow fever vaccination. MiXCR, applied by TCRdb to the 5' RACE reads, yields one record per CDR3 protein. In the table there are roughly 85,000 distinct CDR3 sequences, roughly 15% of which are singletons. Source: CD8+ T cells not binding an NS4B(214-222) dextramer, sorted from PBMCs, taken roughly 20 days after the first yellow fever vaccination. Receptor source: a man aged 18 to 29 who received the YFV17D yellow fever vaccine.

This clonotype was recorded a few times. V gene TRBV3-1 combines with J gene TRBJ2-5, with 8 nucleotides matching TRBD2. The junction had 8 bases not matched to a gene; V was cut back by 3 bases and J by 2 bases. CDR3 length: 16 residues. The germline gives CDR1 LGHDT, CDR2 YNNKEL (reference sequence). CDR3 nucleotide sequence: TGTGCCAGCAGCCATTATATAGCGGGGACGCAAGAGACCCAGTACTTC. This translates into CASSHYIAGTQETQYF.

This clonotype was seen at least ten times. This chain connects TRBV29-1 to TRBJ2-3; 11 bases map to TRBD2. CDR1 and CDR2 from the germline V gene are SQVTM and ANQGSEA. This CDR3 is 14 amino acids long. V was pared by 8 bases and J by 0 bases, with 4 bases of the junction left unmatched. CDR3 nucleotides: TGCAGCTTAGGACTAGCGGGCAGCACAGATACGCAGTATTTT. Encoded protein: CSLGLAGSTDTQYF.

This clonotype turned up a few times. V is TRBV29-1 and J is TRBJ2-3; tentatively, D is TRBD2 (6 bases). Germline V gene data show CDR1 as SQVTM and CDR2 as ANQGSEA. Trimming cost V 8 bases and J 3 bases, with 24 bases left between them. There are 16 residues in the CDR3. The CDR3 sequence: CSTDGTGGANTDTQYF. The CDR3 bases are TGCAGCACGGACGGGACTGGAGGGGCGAATACAGATACGCAGTATTTT.

The chain couples TRBV5-1 to TRBJ2-1; the match to TRBD1 covers 9 bases. The V gene end was trimmed by 4 bases and the J gene end by 5 bases; junction bases not matched to a gene: 4. Germline V gene sequence: CDR1 SGHRS, CDR2 YFSETQ. The CDR3 runs 14 residues. CDR3 in amino acids: CASSRGTGNNEQFF. CDR3 DNA sequence: TGCGCCAGCAGCCGCGGGACAGGGAACAATGAGCAGTTCTTC. Full variable domain (outside the CDR3, taken from reference TRBV5-1 and TRBJ2-1): KAGVTQTPRYLIKTRGQQVTLSCSPISGHRSVSWYQQTPGQGLQFLFEYFSETQRNKGNFPGRFSGRQFSNSRSEMNVSTLELGDSALYLCASSRGTGNNEQFFGPGTRLTVL.

This clonotype appeared a few times. This sequence joins TRBV2 and TRBJ2-6; 11 bases line up with TRBD1. CDR3 length equals 15 residues. CDR1 and CDR2 from the germline V gene are SNHLY and FYNNEI. J lost 5 bases, V lost 7 bases, and 4 bases had no gene match. CDR3 coding DNA: TGTGCCAGCATCGGACAGGGGGCCTGGGCCAACGTCCTGACTTTC. It translates to CASIGQGAWANVLTF.

This clonotype was seen ten or more times. The CDR3 DNA sequence: TGTGCCAGCAGCCCTTCGGTGGCATCGACCTTTTATTATCGTGGCGAGCAGTACTTC. This encodes CASSPSVASTFYYRGEQYF. The chain is built from TRBV11-1 and TRBJ2-7; D is uncertain. CDR3 length: 19 amino acids. V was shortened by 5 bases and J by 6 bases, with 32 bases between the two germline ends. In germline, CDR1 is SGHAT, CDR2 FQDESV (reference sequence).

This clonotype was picked up many times. The J gene is TRBJ2-5, the V gene TRBV4-1, with 9 bases fitting TRBD1. After removal of 7 bases from V and 1 base from J, the junction contained 7 bases not matched to a gene. CDR3 length: 15 residues. Germline V gene data show CDR1 as MGHRA and CDR2 as YSYEKL. The CDR3 loop reads CASNVGQGGQETQYF. DNA for the CDR3: TGCGCCAGCAACGTGGGACAGGGCGGCCAAGAGACCCAGTACTTC.

The chain employs TRBV27 and TRBJ2-7; a weak D match, TRBD2 (5 bases). Trimming removed 5 bases at V and 3 bases at J, with 11 bases between. The CDR3 runs 13 residues. The germline gives CDR1 MNHEY, CDR2 SMNVEV (reference sequence). CDR3 region: CASSLGLIYEQYF. CDR3 DNA sequence: TGTGCCAGCAGTCTCGGACTGATCTACGAGCAGTACTTC.

The chain uses TRBV5-1 and TRBJ2-5; a possible D gene is TRBD2 (6 bases). Germline V gene sequence: CDR1 SGHRS, CDR2 YFSETQ. The V end lost 8 bases, the J end lost 3 bases, and 17 bases lay between the germline ends. The CDR3 loop spans 14 amino acids. Here the CDR3 DNA reads TGCGCCAGTTGGTCTCTCGGGGAGGAAGAGACCCAGTACTTC. This sequence encodes CASWSLGEEETQYF.